The 14 T cell receptor beta chains below were found in one sample sequenced in a study of blood T cells in healthy people across ages. Alongside a J-beta primer mix, a sample-barcoded 5' primer served in a second PCR lasting roughly 6 to 12 cycles. TCRdb ran MiXCR on the 5' RACE reads and lists one entry per CDR3 protein. This sample has roughly 800,000 distinct CDR3 sequences, with 25% found just once. These data were likewise used in another study, on T cells of mothers and their children.

The sample taken for sequencing was blood. The receptor source for this set is a boy under 18 in good health.

In this sample, this clonotype turned up a few times. The V and J genes are TRBV18 and TRBJ2-7; 8 positions match TRBD1. The length of the CDR3 is 15 residues. Trimming cost V 6 bases and J 2 bases; bases outside gene matches: 9. CDR1 KGHSH and CDR2 LQKENI come from the germline V gene. CDR3 sequence: CASSQTGALTYEQYF. The CDR3, as DNA: TGTGCCAGCTCTCAGACAGGGGCGCTTACCTACGAGCAGTACTTC.

This clonotype was counted between two and nine times. This is likely a read error, given that the CDR3 carries no conserved phenylalanine or tryptophan at its end. The rearrangement links TRBV7-9 to TRBJ2-1; D unclear. The CDR3 has 13 amino acids. CDR1 is SEHNR, CDR2 FQNEAQ, per germline (reference sequence). V lost 1 base to trimming and J lost 9 bases, with 10 bases between them. CDR3 coding DNA: TGTGCCAGCAGCTTAGTGGGTTTCGGTGAGCAGTTCCTC. Its protein product is CASSLVGFGEQFL.

This clonotype has a handful of counts. The genes are TRBV5-1 and TRBJ1-2; D ambiguous. The V end was cut by 0 bases, the J end by 3 bases, with 9 bases between. The CDR3 has 14 amino acids. The germline CDR1 and CDR2 sequences are SGHRS and YFSETQ. Here the CDR3 reads CASSLAGSDYGYTF. The CDR3 DNA is TGCGCCAGCAGCTTGGCGGGATCAGACTATGGCTACACCTTC.

The chain couples TRBV20-1 to TRBJ2-5; the D gene is possibly TRBD1 (5 bases). TRBJ2-7 explains the end of the DNA better; the J call may be wrong. CDR1 is DFQATT, CDR2 SNEGSKA, per germline (reference sequence). The CDR3 spans 14 residues. As DNA, the CDR3 is TGCAGTGCTAGAGATGGTAGGGGCCCCTACGAGCAGTACTTC. The encoded protein is CSARDGRGPYEQYF.

The V and J genes are TRBV4-3 and TRBJ2-5, with 12 nucleotides matching TRBD2. The CDR3 runs to 15 residues. Unmatched junction bases numbered 0, after V lost 0 bases and J lost 4 bases. The V gene's germline CDR1 is LGHNA and CDR2 YSLEER. CDR3 in DNA: TGCGCCAGCAGCCAAGAACTAGCGGGGGGAGAGACCCAGTACTTC. Translation: CASSQELAGGETQYF.

The rearrangement links TRBV7-9 to TRBJ1-6; D is undetermined. Trimming left V 5 bases short and J 4 bases short, with 15 bases between. This CDR3 is 16 amino acids long. Germline CDR1 and CDR2: SEHNR and FQNEAQ (reference sequence). CDR3: CASSLAGRDYNSPLHF. CDR3 nucleotide sequence: TGTGCCAGCAGCCTGGCGGGGAGGGATTATAATTCACCCCTCCACTTT.

This clonotype was seen a few times. The chain is built from TRBV11-1 and TRBJ2-4; D is unresolved. This CDR3 has 13 amino acids. Trimming removed 5 bases at V and 9 bases at J, with 14 bases between. Germline assignment: CDR1 SGHAT and CDR2 FQDESV (reference sequence). CDR3 amino acids: CASSRRNIGIQYF. The DNA for the CDR3 is TGTGCCAGCAGCCGCCGCAATATTGGCATTCAGTACTTC.

The genes are TRBV27 and TRBJ2-7, with 15 bases fitting TRBD2. The CDR3 totals 15 residues. V shed 7 bases, J shed 4 bases, and the junction held 5 bases outside the gene matches. The germline CDR1 and CDR2 sequences are MNHEY and SMNVEV (reference sequence). This CDR3 reads CASKPGLAGGYEQYF. The CDR3 region has the DNA TGTGCCAGCAAACCGGGACTAGCGGGAGGTTACGAGCAGTACTTC.

The V gene is TRBV7-2, the J gene TRBJ2-3; 13 bases map to TRBD2. The CDR3 is 18 amino acids. V lost 5 bases to trimming and J lost 2 bases; unmatched junction nucleotides: 10. Germline V CDR1 and CDR2: SGHTA, FQGNSA. The CDR3 sequence: CASSASGTSGDPTDTQYF. In DNA form, the CDR3 reads TGTGCCAGCAGCGCCTCCGGGACTAGCGGGGACCCCACAGATACGCAGTATTTT.

The rearrangement joins TRBV6-2 or TRBV6-3 to TRBJ2-7; D is unresolved. The CDR3 runs to 15 residues. Germline V gene data show CDR1 as MNHEY and CDR2 as SVGEGT. V shed 0 bases and J shed 2 bases, with 11 bases lying between them. Here the CDR3 DNA reads TGTGCCAGCAGTTACTCTGGGCGGAGAGCCTACGAGCAGTACTTC. Its protein product is CASSYSGRRAYEQYF.

The chain couples TRBV20-1 to TRBJ2-5; D unclear. Germline V lookup: CDR1 DFQATT, CDR2 SNEGSKA (reference sequence). V was clipped by 0 bases and J by 7 bases, with 15 bases between them. The CDR3 length is 14 residues. The CDR3 DNA follows: TGCAGTGCTAGAGATCAGGCGCTAGGCTTGACCCAGTACTTC. Translating it yields CSARDQALGLTQYF.

This clonotype was seen only a few times. The V gene is TRBV29-1, the J gene TRBJ2-5; the D gene is possibly TRBD1 (5 bases). The CDR3 is 12 amino acids. CDR1 and CDR2 from the germline V gene are SQVTM and ANQGSEA. In nucleotides, the CDR3 is TGCGGCGCCGACAGCACAGAGGAGACCCAGTACTTC. This codes for CGADSTEETQYF. Drawing the rest from reference TRBV29-1 and TRBJ2-5, the complete variable domain is SAVISQKPSRDICQRGTSLTIQCQVDSQVTMMFWYRQQPGQSLTLIATANQGSEATYESGFVIDKFPISRPNLTFSTLTVSNMSPEDSSIYLCGADSTEETQYFGPGTRLLVL.

This clonotype came up a few times. This sequence joins TRBV6-5 and TRBJ2-5, with a possible D match to TRBD1 (6 bases). Germline CDR1 MNHEY, CDR2 SVGAGI. V was clipped by 6 bases and J by 2 bases, with 16 bases between them. CDR3 length equals 15 residues. The CDR3 here is CASSRAGGTQETQYF. CDR3 coding DNA: TGTGCCAGCAGCCGTGCGGGTGGGACACAAGAGACCCAGTACTTC.

This chain connects TRBV15 to TRBJ2-5; no clear D. Germline V gene lookup returns CDR1 LNHNV and CDR2 YYDKDF (reference sequence). This CDR3 has 13 amino acids. V lost 4 bases and J 7 bases, leaving 13 bases between the germline ends. The chain's CDR3 is CATSTALEVTQYF. In DNA form, the CDR3 reads TGTGCCACCAGCACAGCCCTAGAGGTGACCCAGTACTTC.